Following are 26 T cell receptor beta chains from one sample sequenced in a study of patients and donors after allogeneic stem cell transplantation. Via MiXCR, TCRdb re-called the RT-PCR reads, giving one row per CDR3 protein. Found here are some 880,000 distinct CDR3 sequences, under 20% of them singletons; the top ten hold 5% to 6.5%. Sequenced sample: blood, either unsorted or a sorted T cell fraction (not recorded which). The receptors were sampled from a human donor who was either an allogeneic HSCT recipient or a stem cell or donor lymphocyte infusion donor (not recorded which). It is not recorded whose cells these are; they may come from a transplant donor.

The chain carries TRBV6-5 and TRBJ1-2, with 7 bases fitting TRBD1. Germline V lookup: CDR1 MNHEY, CDR2 SVGAGI. J gave up 7 bases and V 2 bases, and 7 bases lay outside the gene matches. This CDR3 spans 14 amino acids. This CDR3 is CASSYLPDRAGYTF. As DNA, the CDR3 is TGTGCCAGCAGTTACCTCCCAGACAGGGCTGGCTACACCTTC.

Only a few counts were recorded for this clonotype. The V gene is TRBV3-1, the J gene TRBJ2-7, with 9 bases fitting TRBD1. Looked up from germline, CDR1 is LGHDT and CDR2 is YNNKEL (reference sequence). Trimming took 0 bases from V and 3 from J; bases not matched to a gene: 3. The length of the CDR3 is 15 residues. Here the CDR3 reads CASSQDRDRVYEQYF. The DNA for the CDR3 is TGTGCCAGCAGCCAAGACCGGGACAGGGTCTACGAGCAGTACTTC.

Here the CDR3 DNA reads TGTGCCAGCAGCCTCGGGACCACAGGGCATAGCGAGCAGTACTTC. Protein: CASSLGTTGHSEQYF. The V call is TRBV9, the J call TRBJ2-7, with D perhaps matching TRBD1 (6 bases). Between the trimmed V and J ends, which lost 4 bases and 6 bases, there was a span of 20 bases. CDR3 length: 15 amino acids. Germline CDR1 is SGDLS and CDR2 is YYNGEE.

The chain carries TRBV29-1 and TRBJ2-1, with 8 bases that match TRBD1. Germline lookup yields CDR1 SQVTM and CDR2 ANQGSEA. The CDR3 is made up of 12 amino acids. The ends lost 3 bases at V and 8 bases at J; junction bases unmatched: 3. The CDR3 sequence: CSVDLQGDEQFF. CDR3 sequence (DNA): TGCAGCGTTGACCTACAGGGGGATGAGCAGTTCTTC.

This chain uses TRBV10-3 with TRBJ1-2; 9 bases line up with TRBD1. Germline assignment: CDR1 ENHRY and CDR2 SYGVKD. J gave up 2 bases and V 4 bases, and 2 bases lay outside the gene matches. The CDR3 consists of 14 residues. CDR3 protein: CAISGGTGNYGYTF. CDR3 bases: TGTGCCATCAGTGGGGGGACAGGGAACTATGGCTACACCTTC.

This clonotype has ten or more counts. The genes are TRBV5-1 and TRBJ2-5; D assignment may be TRBD1 or TRBD2 (6 bases each). The CDR3 runs to 16 residues. CDR1 SGHRS and CDR2 YFSETQ come from the germline V gene. The V gene lost 4 bases and the J gene lost 0 bases, with 16 bases spanning the gap. The CDR3 DNA reads TGCGCCAGCAGCCCCTTTACGGGGGCGTACCAAGAGACCCAGTACTTC. Translation gives CASSPFTGAYQETQYF.

The rearrangement uses TRBV7-9 and TRBJ2-7; TRBD1 matches at 7 bases. Trimming removed 3 bases from V and 3 bases from J; junction bases left unmatched: 5. CDR3 length: 14 amino acids. Germline values: CDR1 SEHNR, CDR2 FQNEAQ (reference sequence). The CDR3 protein is CASSFQGGGYEQYF. DNA for the CDR3: TGTGCCAGCAGCTTTCAAGGGGGCGGCTACGAGCAGTACTTC.

The chain is built from TRBV25-1 and TRBJ2-3; the match to TRBD2 covers 7 bases. Trimming at V came to 1 base and at J to 0 bases, leaving 7 bases not matched to a gene. The germline gives CDR1 MGHDK, CDR2 SYGVNS. The CDR3 has 17 residues. For the CDR3, the DNA is TGTGCCAGCAGTGAATCGGGGGGTTTGTATAGCACAGATACGCAGTATTTT. Translating gives CASSESGGLYSTDTQYF.

The chain combines TRBV30 with TRBJ1-3, with D uncertain. The V end was cut by 2 bases, the J end by 6 bases, with 8 bases between. CDR3 length: 12 residues. Germline V lookup: CDR1 GTSNPN, CDR2 SVGIG (reference sequence). This CDR3 is CAWSPRENTIYF. CDR3 nucleotide sequence: TGTGCCTGGAGTCCACGGGAAAACACCATATATTTT.

This rearrangement joins TRBV5-6 to TRBJ1-5; D uncertain. The germline CDR1 and CDR2 sequences are SGHDT and YYEEEE. The germline V and J ends were trimmed by 0 bases and 7 bases, with 14 bases remaining between them. The CDR3 runs to 15 residues. The CDR3 protein is CASSLGGRREQPQHF. CDR3 bases: TGTGCCAGCAGCTTGGGAGGTCGGCGGGAGCAGCCCCAGCATTTT. Complete variable domain (other parts from reference TRBV5-6 and TRBJ1-5): DAGVTQSPTHLIKTRGQQVTLRCSPKSGHDTVSWYQQALGQGPQFIFQYYEEEERQRGNFPDRFSGHQFPNYSSELNVNALLLGDSALYLCASSLGGRREQPQHFGDGTRLSIL.

This clonotype has a single count. A much larger clone differs from this one at a single base, so this may be a read error. The J gene is TRBJ2-3, the V gene TRBV29-1, with a weak D call TRBD1 (6 bases). The CDR3 runs to 11 residues. Between the trimmed V and J ends, which lost 4 bases and 7 bases, there was a span of 9 bases. Germline CDR1 SQVTM, CDR2 ANQGSEA. The chain's CDR3 is CSVAQGNTQYF. The CDR3 coding sequence is TGCAGCGTTGCTCAGGGGAATACGCAGTATTTT.

This clonotype was seen only a few times. The chain recombines TRBV5-5 with TRBJ1-2, with 7 bases aligning to TRBD1. Germline V CDR1 and CDR2: SGHKS, YYEKEE (reference sequence). This CDR3 spans 15 amino acids. Trimming at V came to 4 bases and at J to 4 bases, leaving 10 bases not matched to a gene. The CDR3 region is CASSPSLDRPYGYTF. CDR3 DNA: TGTGCCAGCAGCCCATCACTGGACAGGCCCTATGGCTACACCTTC. Combining the CDR3 with reference TRBV5-5 and TRBJ1-2 gives the whole variable domain DAGVTQSPTHLIKTRGQQVTLRCSPISGHKSVSWYQQVLGQGPQFIFQYYEKEERGRGNFPDRFSARQFPNYSSELNVNALLLGDSALYLCASSPSLDRPYGYTFGSGTRLTVV.

As to this clonotype: One end of the junction varies from germline; a read error may be responsible. The J gene is TRBJ1-1, the V gene TRBV3-1; 8 bases are a match to TRBD1. There are 14 residues in the CDR3. Germline values: CDR1 LGHDT, CDR2 YNNKEL (reference sequence). CDR3 residues: CASSQNRDRTEAFF. In nucleotides, the CDR3 is TGTGCCAGCAGCCAGAACCGGGACAGGACTGAAGCCTTCTTT.

The chain couples TRBV6-1 to TRBJ2-5; maybe TRBD1 (5 bases). The V gene lost 2 bases and the J gene lost 2 bases, with 9 bases spanning the gap. The CDR3 length is 14 residues. CDR1 and CDR2 (germline): MNHNS, SASEGT. CDR3 sequence (DNA): TGTGCCAGCAGTGAATGGGGCCCGCAAGAGACCCAGTACTTC. This sequence encodes CASSEWGPQETQYF.

The CDR3 DNA sequence: TGTGCCAGCGCTCCCCCGAGGACTTCCTACAATGAGCAGTTCTTC. It specifies CASAPPRTSYNEQFF. The chain employs TRBV28 and TRBJ2-1, with D maybe TRBD2 (5 bases). CDR1 is MDHEN and CDR2 is SYDVKM in the germline V gene. This CDR3 spans 15 amino acids. V lost 8 bases and J 1 base, leaving 15 bases between the germline ends. Full variable domain (remainder filled in from reference TRBV28 and TRBJ2-1): DVKVTQSSRYLVKRTGEKVFLECVQDMDHENMFWYRQDPGLGLRLIYFSYDVKMKEKGDIPEGYSVSREKKERFSLILESASTNQTSMYLCASAPPRTSYNEQFFGPGTRLTVL.

There are many counts of this clonotype. The gene calls are TRBV12-3 or TRBV12-4 and TRBJ2-5, with TRBD1 matching 8 bases. The V gene end was trimmed by 5 bases and the J gene end by 5 bases; junction bases not matched to a gene: 10. The CDR3 is made up of 15 amino acids. This chain's CDR3 is CASSGNRDRLETQYF. The CDR3 region has the DNA TGTGCCAGCAGTGGCAACCGGGACAGGCTGGAGACCCAGTACTTC.

The rearrangement links TRBV6-1 to TRBJ2-3; 13 bases are shared with TRBD2. CDR1 is MNHNS and CDR2 is SASEGT in the germline V gene. With V trimmed by 6 bases and J by 6 bases, 12 bases remained unmatched. The CDR3 length is 17 residues. The CDR3 protein is CASSRPLAGGPGDTQYF. CDR3 nucleotides: TGTGCCAGCAGCCGCCCACTAGCGGGAGGGCCCGGGGATACGCAGTATTTT.

This clonotype was counted only a few times. One junction end disagrees with the germline gene, perhaps due to a read error. The chain is built from TRBV5-1 and TRBJ2-2; TRBD2 might be the D (6 bases). The germline gives CDR1 SGHRS, CDR2 YFSETQ. The CDR3 runs 15 residues. CDR3 bases: TGCGCCAGCAGTTTGGAGGGGCCCGACACCGGGGAGCTGTTTTTT. It specifies CASSLEGPDTGELFF.

The rearrangement uses TRBV30 and TRBJ2-1; 8 nucleotides line up with TRBD2. V lost 0 bases and J lost 3; bases outside the gene matches: 4. The CDR3 covers 15 residues. CDR1 is GTSNPN, CDR2 SVGIG, per germline (reference sequence). CDR3 loop: CAWSVAGALYNEQFF. The DNA for the CDR3 is TGTGCCTGGAGTGTAGCGGGAGCCCTCTACAATGAGCAGTTCTTC.

This chain joins TRBV9 and TRBJ1-4, with no clear D. The CDR3 is 14 amino acids. In germline, CDR1 is SGDLS, CDR2 YYNGEE. V was cut by 3 bases and J by 6 bases, with 12 bases left in between. CDR3 coding DNA: TGTGCCAGCAGCGGTTCCCGGTTGGATGAAAAACTGTTTTTT. Its translation: CASSGSRLDEKLFF.

As to this clonotype: Relative to the germline gene, one junction end is altered; a read error may explain this. J is TRBJ2-5 and V is TRBV7-9; D possibly uses TRBD1 or TRBD2 (5 bases each). CDR1 is SEHNR and CDR2 is FQNEAQ in the germline V gene (reference sequence). The CDR3 extends over 15 amino acids. The CDR3 region is CASRLGTLVGETQYF. CDR3 sequence (DNA): TGTGCCAGCAGGTTAGGGACGTTAGTGGGAGAGACCCAGTACTTC.

The gene calls are TRBV4-2 and TRBJ1-2; D is ambiguous. The CDR3 sequence is 13 residues long. V lost 2 bases to trimming and J lost 6 bases, with 10 bases between them. CDR1 is LGHNA and CDR2 is YNFKEQ in the germline V gene. CDR3: CASSQSPQDGYTF. In nucleotides, the CDR3 is TGTGCCAGCAGCCAATCCCCACAAGATGGCTACACCTTC.

The chain carries TRBV6-5 and TRBJ2-2; the D gene is possibly TRBD1 (5 bases). This CDR3 comprises 14 residues. Germline lookup yields CDR1 MNHEY and CDR2 SVGAGI. V was shortened by 2 bases and J by 8 bases, with 12 bases between the two germline ends. The CDR3 DNA follows: TGTGCCAGCAGTTACGTGGGGCGAGTAGGGGAGCTGTTTTTT. It codes for CASSYVGRVGELFF.

For the CDR3, the DNA is TGTGCCATCAGGTGGGCGGGGACCACAGATACGCAGTATTTT. It is translated as CAIRWAGTTDTQYF. The chain joins TRBV10-3 to TRBJ2-3; D is perhaps TRBD2 (6 bases). V was cut by 6 bases and J by 2 bases, with 12 bases left in between. This CDR3 is built from 14 residues. The germline V gene has CDR1 ENHRY and CDR2 SYGVKD.

This chain links TRBV5-4 with TRBJ1-6; D uncertain. The V end lost 1 base, the J end lost 7 bases, and 9 bases lay between the germline ends. The CDR3 length is 14 residues. The V gene's germline CDR1 is SGHNT and CDR2 YYREEE (reference sequence). In DNA form, the CDR3 reads TGTGCCAGCAGCTTGCGGCAAGCCAATTCACCCCTCCACTTT. This codes for CASSLRQANSPLHF.

V and J are TRBV12-3 or TRBV12-4 and TRBJ1-1; TRBD1 aligns across 8 bases. Trimming cost V 6 bases and J 11 bases; bases outside gene matches: 17. CDR3 size: 15 residues. As DNA, the CDR3 is TGTGCCAGCAGACCACGACAGGGGTCGAGTTTGGGCGCTTTCTTT. Translated: CASRPRQGSSLGAFF.